The rows below give T cell receptor beta chains drawn from one sample of a study of blood T cell repertoires in COVID-19. Sequencing used immunoSEQ multiplex PCR; TCRdb keeps in-frame clones, though not all of them. The top ten clones hold approximately 6.2% of a sample with approximately 50,000 clones, around nine tenths of them seen once. The sample comprised peripheral blood. The receptors derive from a man aged 35 to 55 with acute or convalescent COVID-19. The CDR3 runs from the conserved cysteine through the conserved F or W. Fields, in order: J gene, clone size, V gene, D gene, CDR3 protein, CDR3 DNA. The D gene is left open where the match is weak. The size of a clone is reported for some rows only, either as once, few or many, or as a class for expanded clones.

J gene: TRBJ2-1; clone size: -; V gene: TRBV5-1; D gene: TRBD2; CDR3 protein: CASSTSSGRGNEQFF; CDR3 DNA: TGCGCCAGCAGCACCTCTAGCGGGAGAGGCAATGAGCAGTTCTTC
J gene: TRBJ2-1; clone size: once; V gene: TRBV3-1/TRBV3-2; D gene: -; CDR3 protein: CASSLTATGYNEQFF; CDR3 DNA: TGTGCCAGCAGCCTCACCGCGACAGGTTACAATGAGCAGTTCTTC
J gene: TRBJ1-5; clone size: -; V gene: TRBV27; D gene: TRBD1; CDR3 protein: CASSMGQGNQPQHF; CDR3 DNA: TGTGCCAGCAGTATGGGACAGGGTAATCAGCCCCAGCATTTT
J gene: TRBJ1-3; clone size: -; V gene: TRBV6-5; D gene: TRBD1; CDR3 protein: CASSQATGGGNTIYF; CDR3 DNA: TGTGCCAGCAGCCAAGCGACAGGGGGAGGAAACACCATATATTTT
J gene: TRBJ2-3; clone size: -; V gene: TRBV2; D gene: TRBD1; CDR3 protein: CASMRGRTDTQYF; CDR3 DNA: TGTGCCAGCATGAGGGGGCGGACAGATACGCAGTATTTT
J gene: TRBJ2-5; clone size: -; V gene: TRBV7-6; D gene: TRBD1; CDR3 protein: CASSLANTGGGKTQYF; CDR3 DNA: TGTGCCAGCAGCTTAGCAAATACAGGGGGCGGGAAGACCCAGTACTTC
J gene: TRBJ1-2; clone size: -; V gene: TRBV29-1; D gene: TRBD1; CDR3 protein: CSVAQGQNYGYTF; CDR3 DNA: TGCAGCGTTGCCCAGGGACAGAACTATGGCTACACCTTC
J gene: TRBJ1-1; clone size: -; V gene: TRBV3-1/TRBV3-2; D gene: TRBD1; CDR3 protein: CASSRGGTRGNTEAFF; CDR3 DNA: TGTGCCAGCAGCAGAGGGGGCACGCGGGGGAACACTGAAGCTTTCTTT
J gene: TRBJ2-7; clone size: -; V gene: TRBV7-9; D gene: -; CDR3 protein: CASSQGRERHEQYF; CDR3 DNA: TGTGCCAGCAGCCAAGGGCGGGAACGCCACGAGCAGTACTTC
J gene: TRBJ1-6; clone size: -; V gene: TRBV5-6; D gene: -; CDR3 protein: CASSWYMESSYNSPLHF; CDR3 DNA: TGTGCCAGCAGCTGGTACATGGAGAGCTCCTATAATTCACCCCTCCACTTT
J gene: TRBJ2-7; clone size: once; V gene: TRBV7-2; D gene: -; CDR3 protein: CASSSQGEQYF; CDR3 DNA: TGTGCCAGCAGCTCCCAGGGGGAGCAGTACTTC
J gene: TRBJ1-3; clone size: -; V gene: TRBV29-1; D gene: -; CDR3 protein: CSVVPGGGNTIYF; CDR3 DNA: TGCAGCGTCGTCCCCGGCGGAGGAAACACCATATATTTT
J gene: TRBJ1-3; clone size: -; V gene: TRBV6-1; D gene: TRBD1; CDR3 protein: CASSDWQGATGNTIYF; CDR3 DNA: TGTGCCAGCAGTGATTGGCAGGGGGCGACTGGAAACACCATATATTTT
J gene: TRBJ1-1; clone size: -; V gene: TRBV20-1; D gene: -; CDR3 protein: CSARDNTGTFF; CDR3 DNA: TGCAGTGCTAGAGATAATACAGGGACTTTCTTT
J gene: TRBJ2-3; clone size: -; V gene: TRBV5-1; D gene: TRBD2; CDR3 protein: CASSLVRDSGRFTDTQYF; CDR3 DNA: TGCGCCAGCAGCTTGGTAAGGGATAGCGGGAGGTTCACAGATACGCAGTATTTT
J gene: TRBJ1-1; clone size: -; V gene: TRBV29-1; D gene: -; CDR3 protein: CSSRGLNTEAFF; CDR3 DNA: TGCAGCTCCAGGGGCCTGAACACTGAAGCTTTCTTT
J gene: TRBJ2-7; clone size: -; V gene: TRBV27; D gene: TRBD2; CDR3 protein: CANSFSGSREQYF; CDR3 DNA: TGTGCCAACAGTTTTAGCGGGAGTCGTGAGCAGTACTTC
J gene: TRBJ2-1; clone size: -; V gene: TRBV28; D gene: TRBD2; CDR3 protein: CASSLYGRADYNEQFF; CDR3 DNA: TGTGCCAGCAGTTTATACGGGAGGGCCGATTACAATGAGCAGTTCTTC
J gene: TRBJ2-3; clone size: -; V gene: TRBV27; D gene: -; CDR3 protein: CASSVGSWYSDTQYF; CDR3 DNA: TGTGCCAGCAGTGTTGGGAGCTGGTACTCAGATACGCAGTATTTT
J gene: TRBJ1-3; clone size: few; V gene: TRBV5-8; D gene: -; CDR3 protein: CASSSTYSGNTIYF; CDR3 DNA: TGTGCCAGCAGCTCTACCTACTCTGGAAACACCATATATTTT
J gene: TRBJ2-1; clone size: -; V gene: TRBV11-2; D gene: TRBD2; CDR3 protein: CASRSGSREQFF; CDR3 DNA: TGTGCCAGCAGGAGCGGGAGTCGGGAGCAGTTCTTC
J gene: TRBJ1-6; clone size: -; V gene: TRBV6-6; D gene: -; CDR3 protein: CASSYSTGGSHSPLHF; CDR3 DNA: TGTGCCAGCAGTTACTCGACGGGGGGTTCCCATTCACCCCTCCACTTT
J gene: TRBJ1-1; clone size: -; V gene: TRBV27; D gene: TRBD1; CDR3 protein: CASSLVGGMNTEAFF; CDR3 DNA: TGTGCCAGCAGTTTAGTAGGGGGCATGAACACTGAAGCTTTCTTT
J gene: TRBJ2-7; clone size: once; V gene: TRBV5-1; D gene: TRBD1; CDR3 protein: CASSLAGTGDEQYF; CDR3 DNA: TGCGCCAGCAGCTTGGCTGGGACAGGCGACGAGCAGTACTTC
J gene: TRBJ2-7; clone size: -; V gene: TRBV15; D gene: -; CDR3 protein: CATSRAFGLQDYEQYF; CDR3 DNA: TGTGCCACCAGCAGAGCCTTTGGGCTTCAAGATTACGAGCAGTACTTC
J gene: TRBJ2-1; clone size: few; V gene: TRBV7-9; D gene: TRBD2; CDR3 protein: CASSLSWQREGDEQFF; CDR3 DNA: TGTGCCAGCAGCTTAAGCTGGCAGCGGGAGGGTGATGAGCAGTTCTTC
J gene: TRBJ1-1; clone size: -; V gene: TRBV5-6; D gene: -; CDR3 protein: CASSVNRDFAFF; CDR3 DNA: TGTGCCAGCAGCGTAAACAGGGATTTCGCTTTCTTT
J gene: TRBJ2-1; clone size: -; V gene: TRBV11-3; D gene: TRBD2; CDR3 protein: CASSPRLAGGTEQFF; CDR3 DNA: TGTGCCAGCAGTCCCCGACTAGCGGGAGGTACTGAGCAGTTCTTC
J gene: TRBJ1-3; clone size: -; V gene: TRBV15; D gene: TRBD1; CDR3 protein: CATSRGGQGGNTIYF; CDR3 DNA: TGTGCCACCAGCAGAGGGGGACAGGGTGGAAACACCATATATTTT
J gene: TRBJ2-3; clone size: -; V gene: TRBV29-1; D gene: -; CDR3 protein: CSAGGVDTQYF; CDR3 DNA: TGCAGCGCCGGAGGGGTAGATACGCAGTATTTT
J gene: TRBJ1-5; clone size: -; V gene: TRBV7-2; D gene: -; CDR3 protein: CASSTTTVQPQHF; CDR3 DNA: TGTGCCAGCAGCACAACGACAGTTCAGCCCCAGCATTTT
J gene: TRBJ1-1; clone size: -; V gene: TRBV29-1; D gene: TRBD1; CDR3 protein: CSVVQGNGAEAFF; CDR3 DNA: TGCAGCGTTGTACAGGGGAATGGAGCTGAAGCTTTCTTT
J gene: TRBJ1-2; clone size: -; V gene: TRBV7-9; D gene: TRBD1; CDR3 protein: CASSLARRDRRPGYTF; CDR3 DNA: TGTGCCAGCAGCTTAGCGCGCAGGGACAGGCGCCCGGGCTACACCTTC
J gene: TRBJ2-1; clone size: few; V gene: TRBV27; D gene: TRBD2; CDR3 protein: CASSFRRTSGRSLNNEQFF; CDR3 DNA: TGTGCCAGCAGTTTCCGACGAACTAGCGGGAGGTCCCTTAACAATGAGCAGTTCTTC
J gene: TRBJ2-1; clone size: -; V gene: TRBV3-1/TRBV3-2; D gene: -; CDR3 protein: CASSQGPSSSYNEQFF; CDR3 DNA: TGTGCCAGCAGCCAAGGTCCTAGCTCCTCCTACAATGAGCAGTTCTTC
J gene: TRBJ2-7; clone size: -; V gene: TRBV15; D gene: TRBD2; CDR3 protein: CATSRGRGSGMKYEQYF; CDR3 DNA: TGTGCCACCAGCAGAGGGCGGGGTAGCGGGATGAAATACGAGCAGTACTTC
J gene: TRBJ1-5; clone size: -; V gene: TRBV18; D gene: TRBD1; CDR3 protein: CASSTGGAGNQPQHF; CDR3 DNA: TGTGCCAGCTCCACAGGGGGCGCCGGCAATCAGCCCCAGCATTTT
J gene: TRBJ1-6; clone size: -; V gene: TRBV7-6; D gene: TRBD1; CDR3 protein: CASSRGTGRNSPLHF; CDR3 DNA: TGTGCCAGCAGCCGTGGGACAGGGAGGAATTCACCCCTCCACTTT
J gene: TRBJ2-5; clone size: -; V gene: TRBV4-1; D gene: TRBD2; CDR3 protein: CASSQGRLAPRETQYF; CDR3 DNA: TGCGCCAGCAGCCAAGGGAGACTAGCGCCGAGGGAGACCCAGTACTTC
J gene: TRBJ1-3; clone size: -; V gene: TRBV7-6; D gene: -; CDR3 protein: CASSLGVSSGNTIYF; CDR3 DNA: TGTGCCAGCAGCTTAGGAGTCTCCTCTGGAAACACCATATATTTT
J gene: TRBJ2-5; clone size: -; V gene: TRBV9; D gene: -; CDR3 protein: CASSVVGGGETQYF; CDR3 DNA: TGTGCCAGCAGCGTAGTTGGGGGAGGAGAGACCCAGTACTTC
J gene: TRBJ1-5; clone size: -; V gene: TRBV5-1; D gene: -; CDR3 protein: CASSLGQNQPQHF; CDR3 DNA: TGCGCCAGCAGCTTGGGACAGAATCAGCCCCAGCATTTT
J gene: TRBJ1-3; clone size: -; V gene: TRBV7-9; D gene: -; CDR3 protein: CASSLGGGLGNTIYF; CDR3 DNA: TGTGCCAGCAGCTTAGGGGGAGGCTTGGGAAACACCATATATTTT
J gene: TRBJ2-1; clone size: once; V gene: TRBV11-3; D gene: -; CDR3 protein: CASSLELTRLNRDEQFF; CDR3 DNA: TGTGCCAGCAGCTTAGAACTGACTAGATTAAATAGAGATGAGCAGTTCTTC
J gene: TRBJ2-2; clone size: -; V gene: TRBV6-1; D gene: TRBD1; CDR3 protein: CASSEMSGGASGELFF; CDR3 DNA: TGTGCCAGCAGTGAAATGTCAGGGGGCGCCTCGGGGGAGCTGTTTTTT
J gene: TRBJ1-2; clone size: -; V gene: TRBV7-2; D gene: TRBD1; CDR3 protein: CASSVGTGRQGYGYTF; CDR3 DNA: TGTGCCAGCAGCGTAGGGACAGGGCGACAAGGTTATGGCTACACCTTC
J gene: TRBJ2-5; clone size: -; V gene: TRBV5-3; D gene: -; CDR3 protein: CARSSSLGSQETQYF; CDR3 DNA: TGTGCCAGAAGCTCCTCCTTGGGCTCGCAAGAGACCCAGTACTTC
J gene: TRBJ1-1; clone size: -; V gene: TRBV5-1; D gene: TRBD1; CDR3 protein: CASTRDSHTEAFF; CDR3 DNA: TGCGCCAGCACCCGGGACAGCCACACTGAAGCTTTCTTT
J gene: TRBJ2-1; clone size: once; V gene: TRBV5-1; D gene: TRBD2; CDR3 protein: CASSIAGQYNEQFF; CDR3 DNA: TGCGCCAGCAGCATAGCGGGCCAATACAATGAGCAGTTCTTC